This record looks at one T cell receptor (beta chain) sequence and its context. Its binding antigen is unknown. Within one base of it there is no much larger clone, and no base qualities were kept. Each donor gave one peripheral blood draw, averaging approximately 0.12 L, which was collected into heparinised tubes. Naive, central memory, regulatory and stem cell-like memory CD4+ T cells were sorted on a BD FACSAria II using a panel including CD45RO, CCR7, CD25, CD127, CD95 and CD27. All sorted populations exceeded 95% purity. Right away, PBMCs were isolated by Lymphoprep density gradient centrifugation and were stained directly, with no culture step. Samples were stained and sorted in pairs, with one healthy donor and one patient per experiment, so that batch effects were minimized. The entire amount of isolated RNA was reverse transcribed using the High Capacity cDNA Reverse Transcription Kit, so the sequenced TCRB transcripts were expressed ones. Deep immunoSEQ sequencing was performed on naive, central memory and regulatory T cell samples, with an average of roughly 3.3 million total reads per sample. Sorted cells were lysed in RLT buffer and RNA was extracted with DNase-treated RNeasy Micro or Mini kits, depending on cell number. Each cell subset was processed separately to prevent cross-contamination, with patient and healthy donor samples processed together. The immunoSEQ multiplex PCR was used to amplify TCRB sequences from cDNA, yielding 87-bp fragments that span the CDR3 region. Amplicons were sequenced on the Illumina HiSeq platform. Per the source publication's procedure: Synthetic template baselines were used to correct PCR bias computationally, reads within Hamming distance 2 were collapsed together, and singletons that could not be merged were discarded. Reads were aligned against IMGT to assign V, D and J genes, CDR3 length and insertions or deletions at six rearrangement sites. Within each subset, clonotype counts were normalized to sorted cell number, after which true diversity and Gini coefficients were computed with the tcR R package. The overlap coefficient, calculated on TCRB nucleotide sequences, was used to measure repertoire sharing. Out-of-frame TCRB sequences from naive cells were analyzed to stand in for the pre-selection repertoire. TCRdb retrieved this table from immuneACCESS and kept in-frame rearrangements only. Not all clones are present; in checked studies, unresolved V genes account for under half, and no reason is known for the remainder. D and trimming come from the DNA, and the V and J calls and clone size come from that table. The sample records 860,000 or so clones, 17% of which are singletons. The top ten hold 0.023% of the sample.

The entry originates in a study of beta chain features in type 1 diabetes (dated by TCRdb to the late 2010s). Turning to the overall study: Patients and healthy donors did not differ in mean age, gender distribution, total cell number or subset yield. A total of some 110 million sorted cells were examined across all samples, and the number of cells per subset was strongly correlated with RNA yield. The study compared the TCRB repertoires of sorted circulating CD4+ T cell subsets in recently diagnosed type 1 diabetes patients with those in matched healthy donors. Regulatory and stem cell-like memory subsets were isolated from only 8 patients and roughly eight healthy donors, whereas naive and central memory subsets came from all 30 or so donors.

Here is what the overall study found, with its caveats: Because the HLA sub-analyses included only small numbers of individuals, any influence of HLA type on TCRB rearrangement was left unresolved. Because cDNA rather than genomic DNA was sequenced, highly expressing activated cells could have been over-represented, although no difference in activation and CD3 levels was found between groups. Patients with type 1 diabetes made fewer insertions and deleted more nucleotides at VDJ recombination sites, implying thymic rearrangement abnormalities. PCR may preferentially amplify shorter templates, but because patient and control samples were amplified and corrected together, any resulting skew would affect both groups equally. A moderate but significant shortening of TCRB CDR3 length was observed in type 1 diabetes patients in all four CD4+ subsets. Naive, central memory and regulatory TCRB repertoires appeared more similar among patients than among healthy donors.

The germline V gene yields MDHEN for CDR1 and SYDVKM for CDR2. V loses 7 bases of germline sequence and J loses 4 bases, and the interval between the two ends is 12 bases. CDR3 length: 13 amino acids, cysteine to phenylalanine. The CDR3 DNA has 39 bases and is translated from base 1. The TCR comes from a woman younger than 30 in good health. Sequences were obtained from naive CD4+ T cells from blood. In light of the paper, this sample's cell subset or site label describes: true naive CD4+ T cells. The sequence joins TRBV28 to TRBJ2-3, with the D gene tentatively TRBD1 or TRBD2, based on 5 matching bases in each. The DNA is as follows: TGTGCCAGCAATCGGGACGAGTCAGATACGCAGTATTTT. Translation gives CASNRDESDTQYF.